Following are 15 T cell receptor beta chains from one sample sequenced in a study of blood T cell repertoires in COVID-19. Profiled with immunoSEQ multiplex PCR; TCRdb holds only in-frame clones, not every one. The sample yields about 98,000 clones, around 85% seen once. Source material: peripheral blood. The receptors stem from a woman of 80 years or more with acute or convalescent COVID-19.

The chain combines TRBV4-2 with TRBJ2-5; TRBD2 matches 13 bases. V shed 2 bases, J shed 2 bases, and the junction held 2 bases outside the gene matches. This CDR3 is built from 16 residues. Per the germline V gene, CDR1 is LGHNA and CDR2 is YNFKEQ. CDR3 bases: TGTGCCAGCAGCCAACGACTAGCGGGGGGACAAGAGACCCAGTACTTC. This codes for CASSQRLAGGQETQYF.

The V call is TRBV15, the J call TRBJ1-1, with no clear D. V gave up 1 base and J gave up 0 bases, with 9 bases separating them. Germline-derived CDR1 and CDR2 are LNHNV and YYDKDF (reference sequence). CDR3 size: 15 residues. CDR3 sequence (DNA): TGTGCCACCAGCAGAGGGGCAGGTCTGAACACTGAAGCTTTCTTT. This sequence encodes CATSRGAGLNTEAFF.

This clone has more than one count but fewer than ten. This sequence joins TRBV3-1 (or the pseudogene TRBV3-2) and TRBJ2-3; 7 bases agree with TRBD1. The ends lost 1 base at V and 5 bases at J; junction bases unmatched: 6. The germline gives CDR1 LGHDT, CDR2 YNNKEL (reference sequence). The CDR3 covers 15 residues. DNA for the CDR3: TGTGCCAGCAGCCAAGGGACAGGTGGTGGAGATACGCAGTATTTT. As protein: CASSQGTGGGDTQYF.

The CDR3: CASSSGTSGAQETQYF. The CDR3 DNA reads TGTGCCAGCAGTTCCGGGACTAGCGGGGCCCAAGAGACCCAGTACTTC. V is TRBV5-4 and J is TRBJ2-5, with 13 bases fitting TRBD2. Germline V gene lookup returns CDR1 SGHNT and CDR2 YYREEE (reference sequence). CDR3 length: 16 amino acids. Trimming took 5 bases from V and 1 from J; bases not matched to a gene: 5.

J is TRBJ1-3 and V is TRBV7-7; 9 bases match TRBD1. The ends lost 3 bases at V and 4 bases at J; junction bases unmatched: 10. Germline V gene sequence: CDR1 SSHAT, CDR2 FNYEAQ (reference sequence). The CDR3 totals 17 residues. CDR3 region: CASSFISGDREGNTIYF. The CDR3 nucleotides are TGTGCCAGCAGCTTCATTAGTGGGGACAGGGAAGGAAACACCATATATTTT. The whole variable domain, filled in from reference TRBV7-7 and TRBJ1-3, reads GAGVSQSPRYKVTKRGQDVTLRCDPISSHATLYWYQQALGQGPEFLTYFNYEAQPDKSGLPSDRFSAERPEGSISTLTIQRTEQRDSAMYRCASSFISGDREGNTIYFGEGSWLTVV.

The chain couples TRBV9 to TRBJ2-2; TRBD1 might be the D (6 bases). There are 14 residues in the CDR3. V lost 5 bases, J lost 3 bases, and 11 bases lay in between. Looked up from germline, CDR1 is SGDLS and CDR2 is YYNGEE. The CDR3 region is CASRRQEDTGELFF. The CDR3 nucleotides read TGTGCCAGCAGAAGACAGGAAGACACCGGGGAGCTGTTTTTT.

V gene TRBV5-4 combines with J gene TRBJ2-1, with 13 bases lining up with TRBD2. This CDR3 has 15 amino acids. J gave up 4 bases and V 3 bases, and 1 base lay outside the gene matches. Germline V CDR1 and CDR2: SGHNT, YYREEE (reference sequence). The CDR3 region is CASSWTSGGYNEQFF. CDR3 nucleotides: TGTGCCAGCAGCTGGACTAGCGGGGGTTACAATGAGCAGTTCTTC.

Only one count was recorded for this clone. The chain links TRBV5-4 to TRBJ2-5, with 14 bases matching TRBD2. CDR1 is SGHNT and CDR2 is YYREEE in the germline V gene (reference sequence). V shed 4 bases, J shed 6 bases, and the junction held 8 bases outside the gene matches. The CDR3 runs to 16 residues. The CDR3 is CASSRLAGGIIQTQYF. The CDR3 DNA reads TGTGCCAGCAGCAGACTAGCGGGGGGGATTATTCAGACCCAGTACTTC. The full variable domain, rest sourced from reference TRBV5-4 and TRBJ2-5, is ETGVTQSPTHLIKTRGQQVTLRCSSQSGHNTVSWYQQALGQGPQFIFQYYREEENGRGNFPPRFSGLQFPNYSSELNVNALELDDSALYLCASSRLAGGIIQTQYFGPGTRLLVL.

There are a few counts of this clone. V and J are TRBV7-2 and TRBJ1-2; a possible D gene is TRBD1 (5 bases). CDR1 is SGHTA, CDR2 FQGNSA, per germline. Trimming shortened V by 5 bases and J by 5 bases, and 18 bases separated the two germline ends. This CDR3 has 15 residues. This CDR3 is CASSPGTAPGYGYTF. The CDR3 DNA reads TGTGCCAGCAGCCCAGGGACTGCCCCTGGGTATGGCTACACCTTC.

The chain joins TRBV7-9 to TRBJ2-6, with D possibly matching TRBD2 (5 bases). Trimming took off 1 base at V and 2 bases at J, with 15 bases between the two ends. Germline values: CDR1 SEHNR, CDR2 FQNEAQ (reference sequence). The CDR3 extends over 18 amino acids. CDR3 sequence reads: CASSLVGRTVPGANVLTF. The DNA for the CDR3 is TGTGCCAGCAGCTTAGTGGGGAGAACAGTGCCTGGGGCCAACGTCCTGACTTTC.

The genes are TRBV29-1 and TRBJ1-4, with a weak D call TRBD1 (5 bases). Trimming removed 2 bases from V and 1 base from J, with 11 bases in between. Germline values: CDR1 SQVTM, CDR2 ANQGSEA. This CDR3 comprises 15 residues. The CDR3 nucleotides are TGCAGCGTTGAATCCGGGGGAGGAACTAATGAAAAACTGTTTTTT. This translates into CSVESGGGTNEKLFF.

The chain links TRBV10-1 to TRBJ1-3, with a weak D call TRBD1 (5 bases). Trimming removed 2 bases from V and 0 bases from J, with 17 bases in between. There are 18 residues in the CDR3. The V gene's germline CDR1 is WNHNN and CDR2 SYGVQD (reference sequence). CDR3 residues: CASSEKYVRANSGNTIYF. DNA of the CDR3: TGCGCCAGCAGTGAGAAGTACGTCAGGGCGAACTCTGGAAACACCATATATTTT.

V gene TRBV30 combines with J gene TRBJ1-3; D not resolved. The CDR3 spans 15 residues. From germline, CDR1 is GTSNPN and CDR2 SVGIG (reference sequence). V lost 8 bases, J lost 0 bases, and 17 bases lay in between. CDR3 bases: TGTGCCCTTACGCGAGACACTTTCTCTGGAAACACCATATATTTT. This gives the protein CALTRDTFSGNTIYF. The full variable domain, in which reference TRBV30 and TRBJ1-3 provide the parts outside the CDR3, is SQTIHQWPATLVQPVGSPLSLECTVEGTSNPNLYWYRQAAGRGLQLLFYSVGIGQISSEVPQNLSASRPQDRQFILSSKKLLLSDSGFYLCALTRDTFSGNTIYFGEGSWLTVV.

A remark on this clone: Other DNA sequences of this sample code for an identical CDR3. V usage is TRBV30 and J usage is TRBJ1-5, with D perhaps TRBD1 (6 bases). The CDR3 is 13 amino acids. Trimming left V 1 base short and J 4 bases short, with 8 bases between. Germline CDR1 is GTSNPN and CDR2 is SVGIG (reference sequence). The CDR3 region is CAWSAQGNQPQHF. CDR3 in DNA: TGTGCCTGGAGTGCGCAGGGGAATCAGCCCCAGCATTTT.

V gene TRBV30 combines with J gene TRBJ1-2; D not certain. The V gene's germline CDR1 is GTSNPN and CDR2 SVGIG (reference sequence). This CDR3 is 12 amino acids long. V lost 4 bases and J 4 bases, leaving 10 bases between the germline ends. Here the CDR3 DNA reads TGTGCCTGGACCCCAGGAGGCTATGGCTACACCTTC. Encoded protein: CAWTPGGYGYTF.